This TCR beta chain originates from a study of human T cells and chemical hapten exposure (dated by TCRdb to the early 2020s). As for the study more broadly: For sensitization, 2% DPC in acetone was applied to an approximately 2 cm by approximately 2 cm area of upper inner arm skin. Throughout the study period of roughly 24 weeks, patients also received therapeutic DPC doses to the scalp every week. Patch testing was performed on the upper back with Finn chambers containing 0.01% DPC, and the patch tests were scored after 6 days according to International Contact Dermatitis Research Group standards. Alopecia areata with under or over 50% scalp involvement, alopecia totalis and alopecia universalis were represented in the patient cohort, which was mostly female. The libraries were sequenced as a pool, and the TCR yield per sample differed mostly because of small variations in library volumes within the pool. The study tracked peripheral blood TCR repertoire changes in vivo during primary and secondary sensitization to the hapten diphenylcyclopropenone (DPC) in alopecia patients. Blood samples were taken from patients before sensitization (week 0) and at 2, 6 and about 24 weeks after DPC sensitization. Twenty-nine alopecia patients provided blood for TCR sequencing at one to four time points (pre-sensitization, 2, 6 and 24 weeks). The investigation overall reported the following: The number of TCRs above 1 in 1000 frequency did not change with DPC sensitization; there was no evidence of global repertoire structure alterations. After repeated subsampling, changes were observed in the strength of the expansion versus patch-test correlation and in the threshold at which the correlation became significant. A positive correlation was found between the number of PT1 expanded TCRs and patch test score, with significance reached at thresholds 8, 16 and 32 but not 4. Alopecia, a presumed autoimmune disease, was present in all patients, so the immune response of the patients might differ from that of healthy individuals. Expanded TCRs formed significantly more large CDR3 similarity clusters than pre-sensitization or healthy control sets, consistent with antigen-driven responses.

V and J are trimmed by 1 base and 10 bases, and the gene matches miss 9 bases of the junction. CDR1 and CDR2 were assigned from the germline V gene (reference sequence) as DFQATT and SNEGSKA. From the cysteine through the phenylalanine, the CDR3 covers 15 amino acids. The CDR3 DNA has 45 bases and is translated from base 1. The time point tag for this specimen amounts to: patch test 3, about 24 weeks after DPC sensitization. The treatment or condition tag for this specimen amounts to: therapeutic diphenylcyclopropenone sensitization with weekly scalp DPC. Blood at each patch-test visit was drawn before the patch test was applied. To be eligible, patients had to be aged 18 to 70, diagnosed with alopecia and judged suitable for DPC therapy, while pregnant patients were excluded. Total RNA was extracted from unfractionated whole blood collected in Tempus Blood RNA tubes. Libraries were prepared through RACE. Sequenced on a NextSeq 500. Library preparation attached unique molecular identifiers to individual cDNA molecules for quantitative, reproducible TCR counting. Each blood RNA sample was used to sequence both TCR alpha and TCR beta chains. Under the source paper's analysis protocol: A median of about 100,000 TCRs per sample was observed, with a range of about 23,224 to 690,600. V, J and CDR3 annotation of the TCR reads was performed with the Decombinator software suite. To make PS versus PT1 abundance plots, every sample was subsampled to the same number of TCRs (28,000). TCRs were defined as expanded if absent before sensitization and observed at least eight times at the 2-week time point. The public reads were quality trimmed at Q25 with fastp and then assembled into clones with MiXCR by TCRdb, keeping productive beta chains. CDR3 protein sequences are deduplicated, and each keeps its most common genes and DNA. V and J calls and clone size were set by TCRdb, not the authors. This sample has around 130,000 distinct CDR3 sequences in its table, and about 11% of those were observed once. The ten biggest clones cover 2% to 2.5% of the sample.

This clonotype occurred many times. What this receptor recognizes is not known. No per-base quality is available; no much larger clone lies one base away. This TCR was sampled from a woman aged 45-60 years with alopecia areata. Some clones in this sample may be carry-over from other donors' samples. Rearrangement joined TRBV20-1 to TRBJ1-6; 8 bases in the junction line up with TRBD1. The starting material was whole blood, obtained in connection with sensitization to the hapten diphenylcyclopropenone (DPC). CDR3 sequence: CSARGRTGINSPLHF. The nucleotide sequence reads as follows: TGCAGTGCTAGAGGAAGGACAGGGATAAACTCACCCCTCCACTTT.